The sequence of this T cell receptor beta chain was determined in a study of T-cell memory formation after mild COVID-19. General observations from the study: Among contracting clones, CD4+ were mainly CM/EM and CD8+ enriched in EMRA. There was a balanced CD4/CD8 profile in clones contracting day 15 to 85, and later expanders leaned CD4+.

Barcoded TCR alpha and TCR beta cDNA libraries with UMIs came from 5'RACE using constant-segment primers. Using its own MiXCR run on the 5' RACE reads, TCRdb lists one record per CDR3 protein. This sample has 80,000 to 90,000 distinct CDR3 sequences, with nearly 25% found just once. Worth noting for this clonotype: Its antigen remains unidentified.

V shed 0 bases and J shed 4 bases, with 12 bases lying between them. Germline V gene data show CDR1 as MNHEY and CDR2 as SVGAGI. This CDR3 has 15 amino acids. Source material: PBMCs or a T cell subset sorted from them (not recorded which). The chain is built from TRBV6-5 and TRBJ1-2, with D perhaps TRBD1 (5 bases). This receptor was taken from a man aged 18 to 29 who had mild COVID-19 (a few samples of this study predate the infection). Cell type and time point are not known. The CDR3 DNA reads TGTGCCAGCAGTTACTCGCAGGGTGGGTTCTATGGCTACACCTTC. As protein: CASSYSQGGFYGYTF.